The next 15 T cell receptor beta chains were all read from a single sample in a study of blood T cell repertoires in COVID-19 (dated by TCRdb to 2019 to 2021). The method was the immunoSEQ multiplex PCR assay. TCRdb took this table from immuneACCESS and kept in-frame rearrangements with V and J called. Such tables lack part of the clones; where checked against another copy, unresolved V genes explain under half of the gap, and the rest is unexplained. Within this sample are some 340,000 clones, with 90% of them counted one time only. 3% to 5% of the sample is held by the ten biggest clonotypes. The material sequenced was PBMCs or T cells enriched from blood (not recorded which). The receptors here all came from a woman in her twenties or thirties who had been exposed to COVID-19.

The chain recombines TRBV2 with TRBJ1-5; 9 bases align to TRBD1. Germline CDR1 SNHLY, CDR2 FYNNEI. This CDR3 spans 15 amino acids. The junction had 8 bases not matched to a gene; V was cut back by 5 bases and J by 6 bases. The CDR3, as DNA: TGTGCCAGCAGTACACAGGGGGCGGAGATTCAGCCCCAGCATTTT. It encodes CASSTQGAEIQPQHF.

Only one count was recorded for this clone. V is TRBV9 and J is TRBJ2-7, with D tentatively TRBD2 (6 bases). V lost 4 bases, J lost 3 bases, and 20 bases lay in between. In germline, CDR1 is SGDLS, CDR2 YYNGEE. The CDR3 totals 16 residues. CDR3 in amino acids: CASSIRASGEDYEQYF. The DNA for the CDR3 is TGTGCCAGCAGCATCCGGGCCTCGGGGGAGGACTACGAGCAGTACTTC.

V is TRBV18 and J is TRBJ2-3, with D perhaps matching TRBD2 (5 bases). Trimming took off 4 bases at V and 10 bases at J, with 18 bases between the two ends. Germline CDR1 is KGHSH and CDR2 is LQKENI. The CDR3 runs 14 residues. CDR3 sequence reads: CASSQNVLDLAQYF. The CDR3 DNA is TGTGCCAGCTCACAAAATGTACTAGACCTTGCGCAGTATTTT.

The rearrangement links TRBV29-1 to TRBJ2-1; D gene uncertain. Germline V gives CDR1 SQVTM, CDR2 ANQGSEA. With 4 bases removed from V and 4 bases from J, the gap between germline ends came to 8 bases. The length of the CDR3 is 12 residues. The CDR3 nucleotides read TGCAGCGTTGGGGCCGAATACAATGAGCAGTTCTTC. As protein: CSVGAEYNEQFF.

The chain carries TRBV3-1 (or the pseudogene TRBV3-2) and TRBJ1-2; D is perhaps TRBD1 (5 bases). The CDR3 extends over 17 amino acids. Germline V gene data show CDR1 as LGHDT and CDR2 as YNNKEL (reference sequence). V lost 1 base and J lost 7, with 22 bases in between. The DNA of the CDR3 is TGTGCCAGCAGCCAAGGATGGGGGGAAACTTCCCTATTTGGCTACACCTTC. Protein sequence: CASSQGWGETSLFGYTF.

The DNA for the CDR3 is TGTGCCAGTAGTATAGACGAGGACAGTTCTGGCTACACCTTC. It encodes CASSIDEDSSGYTF. The rearrangement joins TRBV19 to TRBJ1-2, with D perhaps TRBD1 (6 bases). The CDR3 extends over 14 amino acids. V lost 0 bases, J lost 7 bases, and 12 bases lay in between. The germline V gene has CDR1 LNHDA and CDR2 SQIVND (reference sequence).

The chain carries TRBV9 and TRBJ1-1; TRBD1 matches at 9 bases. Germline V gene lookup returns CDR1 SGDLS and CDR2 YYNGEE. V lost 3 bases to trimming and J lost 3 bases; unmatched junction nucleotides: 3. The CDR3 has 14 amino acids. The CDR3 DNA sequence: TGTGCCAGCAGCGACAGGGGGCAAGACACTGAAGCTTTCTTT. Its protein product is CASSDRGQDTEAFF. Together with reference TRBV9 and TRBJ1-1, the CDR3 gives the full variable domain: DSGVTQTPKHLITATGQRVTLRCSPRSGDLSVYWYQQSLDQGLQFLIQYYNGEERAKGNILERFSAQQFPDLHSELNLSSLELGDSALYFCASSDRGQDTEAFFGQGTRLTVV.

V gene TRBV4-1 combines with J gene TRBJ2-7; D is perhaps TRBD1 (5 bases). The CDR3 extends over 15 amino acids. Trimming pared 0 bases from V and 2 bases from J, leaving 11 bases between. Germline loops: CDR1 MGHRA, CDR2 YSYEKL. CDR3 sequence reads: CASSQDSRETYEQYF. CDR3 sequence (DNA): TGCGCCAGCAGCCAAGATAGCAGGGAAACCTACGAGCAGTACTTC.

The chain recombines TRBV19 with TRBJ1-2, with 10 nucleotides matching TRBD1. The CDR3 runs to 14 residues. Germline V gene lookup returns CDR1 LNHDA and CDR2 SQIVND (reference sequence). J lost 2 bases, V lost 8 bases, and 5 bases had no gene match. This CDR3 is CASCPGQGNYGYTF. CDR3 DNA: TGTGCCAGTTGTCCGGGACAGGGGAACTATGGCTACACCTTC.

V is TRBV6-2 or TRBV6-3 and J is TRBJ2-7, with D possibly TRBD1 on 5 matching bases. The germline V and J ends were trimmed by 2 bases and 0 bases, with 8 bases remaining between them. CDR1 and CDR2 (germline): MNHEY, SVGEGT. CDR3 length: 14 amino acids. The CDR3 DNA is TGTGCCAGCAGTTACGTGGGGCCCTCCTACGAGCAGTACTTC. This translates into CASSYVGPSYEQYF.

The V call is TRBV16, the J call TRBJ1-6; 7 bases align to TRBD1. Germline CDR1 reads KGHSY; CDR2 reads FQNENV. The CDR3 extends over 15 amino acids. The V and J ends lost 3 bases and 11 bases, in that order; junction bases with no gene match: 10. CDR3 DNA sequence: TGTGCCAGCAGCCAGGACGGGACAGTCCTGCCACCCCTCCACTTT. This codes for CASSQDGTVLPPLHF.

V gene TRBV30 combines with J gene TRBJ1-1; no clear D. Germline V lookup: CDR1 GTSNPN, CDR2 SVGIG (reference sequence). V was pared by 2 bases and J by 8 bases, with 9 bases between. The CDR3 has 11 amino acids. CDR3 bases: TGTGCCTGGAGTCCCCCCCGGGAAGCTTTCTTT. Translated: CAWSPPREAFF.

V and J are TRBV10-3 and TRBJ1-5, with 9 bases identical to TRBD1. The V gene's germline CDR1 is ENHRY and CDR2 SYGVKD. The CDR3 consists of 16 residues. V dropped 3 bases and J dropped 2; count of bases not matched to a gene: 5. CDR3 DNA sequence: TGTGCCATCAGTGATCGACAGGGGGTCGGCAATCAGCCCCAGCATTTT. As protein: CAISDRQGVGNQPQHF.

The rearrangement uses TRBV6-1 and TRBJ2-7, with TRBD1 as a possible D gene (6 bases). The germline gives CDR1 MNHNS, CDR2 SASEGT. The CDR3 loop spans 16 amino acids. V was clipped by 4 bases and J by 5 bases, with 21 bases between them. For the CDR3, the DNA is TGTGCCAGCAGTGGACCTAACAGGGCCCAGGGAGACGAGCAGTACTTC. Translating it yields CASSGPNRAQGDEQYF.

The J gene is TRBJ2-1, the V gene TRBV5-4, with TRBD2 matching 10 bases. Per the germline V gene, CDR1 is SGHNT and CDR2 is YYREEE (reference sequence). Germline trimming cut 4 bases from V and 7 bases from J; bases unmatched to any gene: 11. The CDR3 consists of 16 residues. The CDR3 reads CASSLAGALRVNEQFF. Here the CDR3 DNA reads TGTGCCAGCAGCCTAGCGGGGGCCCTTCGGGTGAATGAGCAGTTCTTC.